This TCR beta chain appears in the sequencing data of a study of T-cell reconstitution after alpha-beta-depleted transplantation in children. This clonotype was seen many times. Germline CDR1 DFQATT, CDR2 SNEGSKA (reference sequence). CDR3 length: 13 residues. V was shortened by 5 bases and J by 6 bases, with 15 bases between the two germline ends. Library preparation (for TCRbeta) was performed with unique molecular identifiers. TCRdb fed the PCR reads into MiXCR, producing one record per CDR3 protein. The sample yields about 610,000 distinct CDR3 sequences, approximately 10% seen once. This specimen consisted of PBMCs from the stem cell graft donor, obtained from the stem cell graft. This TCR was sampled from a human donor who donated a stem cell graft to a child with acute myeloid leukemia. The chain has TRBV20-1 and TRBJ2-3; a weak D match, TRBD2 (5 bases). CDR3 sequence (DNA): TGCAGTGCTCAAAAGCTCACTAGGGATACGCAGTATTTT. Its protein is CSAQKLTRDTQYF.